The T cell receptor beta chain described here comes from a study of Ad26.COV2.S vaccination and SARS-CoV-2 variants. Study-wide context: Sample donor was a member of the COV1001 Ad26.COV2.S trial arm. Intramuscular Ad26.COV2.S at 5x10^10 or 1x10^11 viral particles. The study, taken as a whole, reports: Responses of T cells in total may have been underestimated by the TCR breadth and depth analyses. People who got the vaccine or the placebo had similar non-spike TCR breadth.

Treatment denoted: over 15 received Ad26.COV2.S at low or high dose, single or two shots; about 5 received placebo; per-sample allocation not given. The samples were gathered on day 63 after the first injection of vaccine or placebo. The table came from immunoSEQ multiplex PCR; TCRdb's copy has only in-frame clones and leaves some out. This sample has some 270,000 clones, with around 88% found just once. Germline V gene data show CDR1 as LNHDA and CDR2 as SQIVND (reference sequence). The CDR3 is 16 residues long. Trimming took 5 bases from V and 0 from J, leaving 14 bases between them. The sample holds a few counts of this clone. What it recognizes is unknown.

The sequence came from a person aged 18-60 years who received the Ad26.COV2.S COVID-19 vaccine or a placebo. Sequences were derived from peripheral blood, sampled in a trial of Ad26.COV2.S vaccine versus placebo. The rearrangement joins TRBV19 to TRBJ2-4; possible D gene TRBD2, 5 bases. The CDR3: CASSPPGVLAKNIQYF. In DNA, the CDR3 is TGTGCCAGTAGTCCCCCCGGGGTCCTAGCCAAAAACATTCAGTACTTC.